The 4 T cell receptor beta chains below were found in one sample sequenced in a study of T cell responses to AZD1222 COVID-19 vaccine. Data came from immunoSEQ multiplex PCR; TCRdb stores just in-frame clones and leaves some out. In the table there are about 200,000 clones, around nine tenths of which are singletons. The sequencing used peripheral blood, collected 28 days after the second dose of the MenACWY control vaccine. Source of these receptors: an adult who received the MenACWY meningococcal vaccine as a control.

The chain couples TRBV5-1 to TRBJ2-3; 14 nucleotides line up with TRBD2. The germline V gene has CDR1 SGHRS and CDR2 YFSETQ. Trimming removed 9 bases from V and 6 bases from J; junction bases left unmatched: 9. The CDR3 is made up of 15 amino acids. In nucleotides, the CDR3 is TGCGCCACCCGGATTGGACTAGCGGGAGGTGATACGCAGTATTTT. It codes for CATRIGLAGGDTQYF.

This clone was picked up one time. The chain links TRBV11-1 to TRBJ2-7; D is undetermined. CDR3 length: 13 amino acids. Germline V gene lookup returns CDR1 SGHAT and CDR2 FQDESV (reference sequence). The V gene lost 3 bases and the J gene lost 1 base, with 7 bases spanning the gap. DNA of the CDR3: TGTGCCAGCAGCTTGGAACTATCCTACGAGCAGTACTTC. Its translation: CASSLELSYEQYF. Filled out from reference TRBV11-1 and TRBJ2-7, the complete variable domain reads EAEVAQSPRYKITEKSQAVAFWCDPISGHATLYWYRQILGQGPELLVQFQDESVVDDSQLPKDRFSAERLKGVDSTLKIQPAELGDSAMYLCASSLELSYEQYFGPGTRLTVT.

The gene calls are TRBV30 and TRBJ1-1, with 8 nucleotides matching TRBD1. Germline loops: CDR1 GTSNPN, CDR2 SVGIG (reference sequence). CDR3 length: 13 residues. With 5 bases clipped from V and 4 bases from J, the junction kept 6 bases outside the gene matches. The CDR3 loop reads CAWGIDRGTEAFF. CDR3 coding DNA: TGTGCCTGGGGAATAGACAGGGGCACTGAAGCTTTCTTT.

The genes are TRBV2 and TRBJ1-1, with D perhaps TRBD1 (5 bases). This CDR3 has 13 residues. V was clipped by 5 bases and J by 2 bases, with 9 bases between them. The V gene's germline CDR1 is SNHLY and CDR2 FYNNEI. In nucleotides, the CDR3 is TGTGCCAGCAGTTGGACAAAAAACACTGAAGCTTTCTTT. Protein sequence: CASSWTKNTEAFF.